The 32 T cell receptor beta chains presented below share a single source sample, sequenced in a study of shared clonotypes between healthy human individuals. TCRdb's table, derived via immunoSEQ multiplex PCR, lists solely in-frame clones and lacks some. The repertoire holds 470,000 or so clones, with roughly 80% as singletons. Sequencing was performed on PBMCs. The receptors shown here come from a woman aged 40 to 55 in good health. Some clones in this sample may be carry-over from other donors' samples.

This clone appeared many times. CDR3 sequence reads: CACPGRTNYGYTF. Here the CDR3 DNA reads TGTGCCTGCCCAGGACGGACTAACTATGGCTACACCTTC. The chain joins TRBV30 to TRBJ1-2; D unclear. V was cut by 6 bases and J by 0 bases, with 11 bases left in between. This CDR3 region has 13 residues. Germline assignment: CDR1 GTSNPN and CDR2 SVGIG (reference sequence).

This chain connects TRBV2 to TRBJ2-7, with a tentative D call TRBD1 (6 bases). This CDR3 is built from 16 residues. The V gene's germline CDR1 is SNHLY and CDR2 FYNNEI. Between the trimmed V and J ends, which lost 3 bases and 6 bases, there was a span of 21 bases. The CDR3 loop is CASSEGPATGVREQYF. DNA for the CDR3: TGTGCCAGCAGTGAGGGGCCCGCGACAGGCGTCCGCGAGCAGTACTTC.

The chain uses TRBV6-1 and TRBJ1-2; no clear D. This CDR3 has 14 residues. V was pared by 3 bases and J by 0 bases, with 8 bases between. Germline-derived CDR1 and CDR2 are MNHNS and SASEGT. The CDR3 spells CASSDWGTNYGYTF. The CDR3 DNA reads TGTGCCAGCAGTGACTGGGGTACTAACTATGGCTACACCTTC.

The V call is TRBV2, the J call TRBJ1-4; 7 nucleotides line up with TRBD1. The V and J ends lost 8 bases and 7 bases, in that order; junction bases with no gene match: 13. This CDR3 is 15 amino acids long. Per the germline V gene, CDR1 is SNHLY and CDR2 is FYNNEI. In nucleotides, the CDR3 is TGTGCCAGCTCCCTCGGACAGGCAATCGGTGAAAAACTGTTTTTT. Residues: CASSLGQAIGEKLFF.

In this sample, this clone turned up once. CDR3 sequence: CASSAGLADTDTQYF. The CDR3 DNA sequence: TGTGCCAGCAGCGCGGGACTAGCGGACACAGATACGCAGTATTTT. V and J are TRBV7-3 and TRBJ2-3, with TRBD2 matching over 11 bases. The CDR3 length is 15 residues. CDR1 is SGHTA, CDR2 FQGTGA, per germline. The junction had 3 bases not matched to a gene; V was cut back by 5 bases and J by 2 bases.

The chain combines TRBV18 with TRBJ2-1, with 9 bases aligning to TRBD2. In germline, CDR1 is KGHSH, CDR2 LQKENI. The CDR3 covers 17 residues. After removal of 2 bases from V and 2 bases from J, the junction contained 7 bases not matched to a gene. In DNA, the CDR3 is TGTGCCAGCTCACCAGGGACTAGCTTATTCCCCTACAATGAGCAGTTCTTC. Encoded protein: CASSPGTSLFPYNEQFF.

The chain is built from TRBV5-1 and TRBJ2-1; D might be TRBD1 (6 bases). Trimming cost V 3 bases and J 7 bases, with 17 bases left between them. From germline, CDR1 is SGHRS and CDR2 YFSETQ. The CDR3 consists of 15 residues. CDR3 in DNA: TGCGCCAGCAGCTCCACAGGGTCCGGCCCGAATGAGCAGTTCTTC. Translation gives CASSSTGSGPNEQFF.

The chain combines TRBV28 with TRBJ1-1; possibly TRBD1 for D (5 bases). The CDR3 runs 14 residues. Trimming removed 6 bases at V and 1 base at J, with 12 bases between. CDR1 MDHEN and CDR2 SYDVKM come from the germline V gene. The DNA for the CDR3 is TGTGCCAGCAGCTCTCTCACAGGGAACACTGAAGCTTTCTTT. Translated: CASSSLTGNTEAFF.

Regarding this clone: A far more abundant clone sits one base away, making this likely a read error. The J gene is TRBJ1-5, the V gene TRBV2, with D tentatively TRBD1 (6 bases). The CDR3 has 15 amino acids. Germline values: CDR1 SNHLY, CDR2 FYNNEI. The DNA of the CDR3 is TGTGCCGGCAGTGAAGGGGGATTTAGCAATCAGCCCCAGCATTTT. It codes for CAGSEGGFSNQPQHF.

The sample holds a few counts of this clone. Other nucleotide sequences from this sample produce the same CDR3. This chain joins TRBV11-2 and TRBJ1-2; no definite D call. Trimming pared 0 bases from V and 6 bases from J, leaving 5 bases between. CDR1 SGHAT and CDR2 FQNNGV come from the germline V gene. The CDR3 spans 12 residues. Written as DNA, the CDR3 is TGTGCCAGCAGCTTAGAAGGTGATGGCTACACCTTC. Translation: CASSLEGDGYTF.

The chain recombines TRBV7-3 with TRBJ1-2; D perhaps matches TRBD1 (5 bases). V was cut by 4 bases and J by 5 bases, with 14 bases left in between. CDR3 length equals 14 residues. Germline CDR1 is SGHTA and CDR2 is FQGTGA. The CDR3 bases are TGTGCCAGCAGCTCCCCCGGGACTGTATATGGCTACACCTTC. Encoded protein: CASSSPGTVYGYTF.

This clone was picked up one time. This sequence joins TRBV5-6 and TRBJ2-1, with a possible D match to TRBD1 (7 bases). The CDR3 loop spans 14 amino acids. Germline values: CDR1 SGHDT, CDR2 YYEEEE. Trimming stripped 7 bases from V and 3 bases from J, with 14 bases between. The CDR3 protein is CASGPGGSYNEQFF. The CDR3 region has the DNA TGTGCCAGCGGCCCAGGGGGGAGCTACAATGAGCAGTTCTTC.

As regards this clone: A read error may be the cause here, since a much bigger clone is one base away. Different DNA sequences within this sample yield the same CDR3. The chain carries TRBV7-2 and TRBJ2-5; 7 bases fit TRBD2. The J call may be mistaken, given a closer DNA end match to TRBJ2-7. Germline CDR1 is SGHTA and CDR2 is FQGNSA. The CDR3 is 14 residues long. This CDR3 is CASSPRGGPGEQYF. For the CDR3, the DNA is TGTGCCAGCAGCCCACGGGGAGGGCCCGGCGAGCAGTACTTC.

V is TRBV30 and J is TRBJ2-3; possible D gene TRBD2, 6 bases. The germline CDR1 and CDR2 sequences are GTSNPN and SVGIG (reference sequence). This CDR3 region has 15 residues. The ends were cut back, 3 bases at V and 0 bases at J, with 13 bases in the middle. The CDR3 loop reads CAWRDFSGSTDTQYF. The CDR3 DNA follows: TGTGCCTGGAGGGACTTTAGCGGCAGCACAGATACGCAGTATTTT.

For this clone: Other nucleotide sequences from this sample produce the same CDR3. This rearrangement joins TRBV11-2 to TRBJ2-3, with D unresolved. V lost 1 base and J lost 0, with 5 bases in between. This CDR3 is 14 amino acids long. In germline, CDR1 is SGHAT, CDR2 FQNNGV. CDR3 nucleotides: TGTGCCAGCAGCTTAGGGCGGAGCACAGATACGCAGTATTTT. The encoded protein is CASSLGRSTDTQYF.

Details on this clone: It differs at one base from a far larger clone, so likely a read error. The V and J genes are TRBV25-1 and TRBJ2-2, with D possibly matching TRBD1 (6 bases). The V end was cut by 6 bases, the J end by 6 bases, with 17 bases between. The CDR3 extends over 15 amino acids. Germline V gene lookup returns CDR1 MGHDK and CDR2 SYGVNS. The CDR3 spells CASRGTWGASGELFF. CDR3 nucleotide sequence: TGTGCCAGCAGGGGGACATGGGGCGCTTCCGGGGAGCTGTTTTTT.

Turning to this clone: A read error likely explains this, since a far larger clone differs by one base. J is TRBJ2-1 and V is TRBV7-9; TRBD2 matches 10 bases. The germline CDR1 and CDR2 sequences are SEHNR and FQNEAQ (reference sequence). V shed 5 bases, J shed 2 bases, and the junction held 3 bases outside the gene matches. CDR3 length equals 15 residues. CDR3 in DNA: TGTGCCAGCAGCCCTAGCGGGAGCCCCTACAATGAGCAGTTCTTC. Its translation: CASSPSGSPYNEQFF. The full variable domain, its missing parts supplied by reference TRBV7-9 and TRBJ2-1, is DTGVSQNPRHKITKRGQNVTFRCDPISEHNRLYWYRQTLGQGPEFLTYFQNEAQLEKSRLLSDRFSAERPKGSFSTLEIQRTEQGDSAMYLCASSPSGSPYNEQFFGPGTRLTVL.

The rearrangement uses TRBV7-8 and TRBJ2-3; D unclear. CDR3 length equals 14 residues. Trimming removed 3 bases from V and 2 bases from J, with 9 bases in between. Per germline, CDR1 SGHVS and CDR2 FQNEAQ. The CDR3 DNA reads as TGTGCCAGCAGCTTGCCCGACAACACAGATACGCAGTATTTT. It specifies CASSLPDNTDTQYF.

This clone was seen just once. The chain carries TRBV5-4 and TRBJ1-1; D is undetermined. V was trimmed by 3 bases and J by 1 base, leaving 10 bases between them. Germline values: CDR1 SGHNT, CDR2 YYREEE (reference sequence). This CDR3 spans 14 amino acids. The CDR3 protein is CASSWTLGNTEAFF. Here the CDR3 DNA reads TGTGCCAGCAGCTGGACTTTGGGGAACACTGAAGCTTTCTTT.

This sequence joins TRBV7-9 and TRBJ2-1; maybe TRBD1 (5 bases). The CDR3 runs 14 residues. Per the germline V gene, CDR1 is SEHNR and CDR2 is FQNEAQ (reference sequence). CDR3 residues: CANQDISSYNEQFF. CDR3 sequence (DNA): TGTGCGAACCAGGACATCTCCTCCTACAATGAGCAGTTCTTC.

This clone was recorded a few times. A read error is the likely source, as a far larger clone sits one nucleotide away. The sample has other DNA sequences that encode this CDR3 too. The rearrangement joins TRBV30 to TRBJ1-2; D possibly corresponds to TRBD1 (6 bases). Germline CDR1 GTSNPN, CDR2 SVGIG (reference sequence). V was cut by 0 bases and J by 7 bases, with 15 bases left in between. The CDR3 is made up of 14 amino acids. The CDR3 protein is CAWSVLSGAGGYTF. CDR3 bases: TGTGCCTGGAGTGTACTATCGGGGGCGGGTGGCTACACCTTC.

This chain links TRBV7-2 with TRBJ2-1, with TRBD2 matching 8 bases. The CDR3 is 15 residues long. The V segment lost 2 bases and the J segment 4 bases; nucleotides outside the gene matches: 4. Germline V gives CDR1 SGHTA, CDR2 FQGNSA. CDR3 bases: TGTGCCAGCAGCTTAAGGACTAGCCGGTACAATGAGCAGTTCTTC. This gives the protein CASSLRTSRYNEQFF. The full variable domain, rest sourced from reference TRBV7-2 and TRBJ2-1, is GAGVSQSPSNKVTEKGKDVELRCDPISGHTALYWYRQSLGQGLEFLIYFQGNSAPDKSGLPSDRFSAERTGGSVSTLTIQRTQQEDSAVYLCASSLRTSRYNEQFFGPGTRLTVL.

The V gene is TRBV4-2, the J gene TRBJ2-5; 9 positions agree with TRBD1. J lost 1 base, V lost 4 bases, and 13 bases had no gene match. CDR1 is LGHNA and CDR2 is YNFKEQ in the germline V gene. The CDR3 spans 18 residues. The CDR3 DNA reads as TGTGCCAGCAGCCTCCCACAAGCCTGGGACAGGGCCCAAGAGACCCAGTACTTC. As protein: CASSLPQAWDRAQETQYF.

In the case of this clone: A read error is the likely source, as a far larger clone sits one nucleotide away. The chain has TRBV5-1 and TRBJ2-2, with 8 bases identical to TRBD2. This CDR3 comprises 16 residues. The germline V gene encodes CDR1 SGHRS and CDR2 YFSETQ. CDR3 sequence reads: CASSLGTSRNTWELFF. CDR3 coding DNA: TGCGCCAGCAGCTTGGGGACTAGCAGGAACACCTGGGAGCTGTTTTTT.

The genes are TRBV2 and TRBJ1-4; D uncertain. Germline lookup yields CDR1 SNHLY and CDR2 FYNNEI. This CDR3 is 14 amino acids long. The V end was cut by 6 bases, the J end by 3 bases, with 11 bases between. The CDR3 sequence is CASSGAAANEKLFF. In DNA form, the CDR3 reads TGTGCCAGCAGCGGAGCCGCGGCTAATGAAAAACTGTTTTTT.

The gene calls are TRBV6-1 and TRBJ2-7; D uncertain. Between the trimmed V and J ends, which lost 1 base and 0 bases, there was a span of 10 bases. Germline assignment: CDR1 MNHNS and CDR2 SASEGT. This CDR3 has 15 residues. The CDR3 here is CASSEVSGYSYEQYF. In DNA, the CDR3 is TGTGCCAGCAGTGAAGTGTCGGGCTACTCCTACGAGCAGTACTTC.

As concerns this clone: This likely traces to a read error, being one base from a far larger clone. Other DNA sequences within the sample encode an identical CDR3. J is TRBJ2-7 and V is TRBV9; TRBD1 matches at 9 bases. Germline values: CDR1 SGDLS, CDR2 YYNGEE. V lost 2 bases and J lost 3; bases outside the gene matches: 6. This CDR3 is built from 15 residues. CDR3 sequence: CASSVGTGGVYEQYF. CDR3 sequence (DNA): TGTGCCAGCAGCGTGGGAACAGGGGGCGTCTACGAGCAGTACTTC. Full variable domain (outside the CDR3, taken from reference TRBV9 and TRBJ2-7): DSGVTQTPKHLITATGQRVTLRCSPRSGDLSVYWYQQSLDQGLQFLIQYYNGEERAKGNILERFSAQQFPDLHSELNLSSLELGDSALYFCASSVGTGGVYEQYFGPGTRLTVT.

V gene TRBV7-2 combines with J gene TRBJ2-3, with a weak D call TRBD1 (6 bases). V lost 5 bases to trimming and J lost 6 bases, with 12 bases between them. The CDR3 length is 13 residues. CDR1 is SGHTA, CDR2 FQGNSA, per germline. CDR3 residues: CASSATGPDTQYF. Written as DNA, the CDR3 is TGTGCCAGCAGCGCAACAGGGCCTGATACGCAGTATTTT.

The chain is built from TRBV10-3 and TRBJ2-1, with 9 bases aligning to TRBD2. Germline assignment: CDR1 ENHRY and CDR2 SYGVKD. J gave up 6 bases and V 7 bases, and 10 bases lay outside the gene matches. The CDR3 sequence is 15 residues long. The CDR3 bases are TGTGCCATCAAGGAAGCGGGAGGCCTCGGCAATGAGCAGTTCTTC. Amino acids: CAIKEAGGLGNEQFF.

The CDR3 sequence: CASSLGLARKTQYF. CDR3 DNA: TGTGCCAGCAGCCTGGGACTAGCTAGAAAGACCCAGTACTTC. The chain has TRBV28 and TRBJ2-5, with 9 positions matching TRBD2. The CDR3 runs 14 residues. Trimming removed 6 bases from V and 6 bases from J; junction bases left unmatched: 8. CDR1 is MDHEN, CDR2 SYDVKM, per germline.

The CDR3 DNA follows: TGTGCCAGCAGCTTAAAGCGGACAGACTATGGCTACACCTTC. It is translated as CASSLKRTDYGYTF. V usage is TRBV5-4 and J usage is TRBJ1-2, with D possibly being TRBD1 (6 bases). The germline gives CDR1 SGHNT, CDR2 YYREEE (reference sequence). With 2 bases removed from V and 3 bases from J, the gap between germline ends came to 11 bases. CDR3 length: 14 amino acids. Full variable domain (remainder filled in from reference TRBV5-4 and TRBJ1-2): ETGVTQSPTHLIKTRGQQVTLRCSSQSGHNTVSWYQQALGQGPQFIFQYYREEENGRGNFPPRFSGLQFPNYSSELNVNALELDDSALYLCASSLKRTDYGYTFGSGTRLTVV.

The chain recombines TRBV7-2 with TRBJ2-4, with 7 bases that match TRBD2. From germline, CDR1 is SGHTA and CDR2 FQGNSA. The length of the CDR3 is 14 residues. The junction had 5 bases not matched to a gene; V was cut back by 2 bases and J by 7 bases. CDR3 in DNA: TGTGCCAGCAGCTTACTTGCGGGAGATAACATTCAGTACTTC. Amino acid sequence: CASSLLAGDNIQYF.